These 27 T cell receptor beta chains were all obtained from the same sample, sequenced in a study of shared clonotypes between healthy human individuals. Sequencing was performed with immunoSEQ multiplex PCR; in TCRdb, only in-frame clones are kept and a portion is missing. The sample records around 1.4 million clones, approximately 98.5% being singletons. Sequencing input: naive CD4+ T cells sorted from blood. Subset in this sample: CD45RA+ positively selected. Receptors were obtained from a man younger than 45 in good health.

This sequence joins TRBV28 and TRBJ2-5, with 8 bases lining up with TRBD1. The CDR3 contains 13 residues. With V trimmed by 8 bases and J by 2 bases, 4 bases remained unmatched. Germline V gene data show CDR1 as MDHEN and CDR2 as SYDVKM. For the CDR3, the DNA is TGTGCCAGCGGCACAGGGGGACAAGAGACCCAGTACTTC. Amino acids: CASGTGGQETQYF. Variable domain in full (rest from reference TRBV28 and TRBJ2-5): DVKVTQSSRYLVKRTGEKVFLECVQDMDHENMFWYRQDPGLGLRLIYFSYDVKMKEKGDIPEGYSVSREKKERFSLILESASTNQTSMYLCASGTGGQETQYFGPGTRLLVL.

The chain couples TRBV2 to TRBJ2-5; 7 bases match TRBD2. From germline, CDR1 is SNHLY and CDR2 FYNNEI. Trimming removed 4 bases from V and 4 bases from J; junction bases left unmatched: 6. There are 14 residues in the CDR3. The chain's CDR3 is CASSVITGGETQYF. CDR3 coding DNA: TGTGCCAGCAGTGTTATTACGGGGGGAGAGACCCAGTACTTC.

In DNA form, the CDR3 reads TGCGCCAGCAGCTTGGAGACAGGGGGATACACAGATACGCAGTATTTT. It encodes CASSLETGGYTDTQYF. V and J are TRBV5-1 and TRBJ2-3; 9 positions agree with TRBD1. This CDR3 spans 16 amino acids. Germline trimming cut 0 bases from V and 2 bases from J; bases unmatched to any gene: 4. Germline values: CDR1 SGHRS, CDR2 YFSETQ.

This chain joins TRBV5-4 and TRBJ1-2; 10 positions match TRBD1. Trimming took 4 bases from V and 4 from J; bases not matched to a gene: 4. From germline, CDR1 is SGHNT and CDR2 YYREEE (reference sequence). The CDR3 covers 14 residues. This chain's CDR3 is CASSRDRGSYGYTF. CDR3 in DNA: TGTGCCAGCAGCAGGGACAGGGGAAGCTATGGCTACACCTTC.

V is TRBV19 and J is TRBJ2-6, with TRBD1 matching 8 bases. The CDR3 totals 17 residues. The germline CDR1 and CDR2 sequences are LNHDA and SQIVND (reference sequence). Losses at the gene ends were 5 bases for V and 1 base for J; bases not matched to a gene: 7. For the CDR3, the DNA is TGTGCCAGTAGTGGGGACAGGTCGGGGTCTGGGGCCAACGTCCTGACTTTC. Translating gives CASSGDRSGSGANVLTF.

The J gene is TRBJ2-5, the V gene TRBV7-9; D possibly corresponds to TRBD1 (5 bases). This CDR3 spans 17 amino acids. V lost 4 bases and J 1 base, leaving 19 bases between the germline ends. The germline V gene has CDR1 SEHNR and CDR2 FQNEAQ (reference sequence). Here the CDR3 reads CASSSIQDGDLQETQYF. CDR3 DNA sequence: TGTGCCAGCAGCTCCATACAGGACGGAGACCTCCAAGAGACCCAGTACTTC.

This chain joins TRBV7-3 and TRBJ2-7; TRBD2 matches at 15 bases. Germline assignment: CDR1 SGHTA and CDR2 FQGTGA. After removal of 5 bases from V and 7 bases from J, the junction contained 6 bases not matched to a gene. The CDR3 runs to 15 residues. In nucleotides, the CDR3 is TGTGCCAGCAGCCCTCAAGGACTAGCGGGAGGGGAGCAGTACTTC. This sequence encodes CASSPQGLAGGEQYF.

This CDR3 reads CASSHTAGLASPYEQYF. The CDR3 DNA is TGTGCCAGCAGCCACACCGCGGGACTAGCGTCCCCCTACGAGCAGTACTTC. This rearrangement joins TRBV11-1 to TRBJ2-7; TRBD2 matches 10 bases. V trimming: 5 bases; J trimming: 2 bases; junction bases outside the gene matches: 12. This CDR3 contains 17 residues. Germline lookup yields CDR1 SGHAT and CDR2 FQDESV (reference sequence).

The V and J genes are TRBV6-5 and TRBJ1-2; D is uncertain. Germline loops: CDR1 MNHEY, CDR2 SVGAGI. The V end was cut by 6 bases, the J end by 8 bases, with 22 bases between. The CDR3 is made up of 15 amino acids. CDR3: CASSSFPTLGRGYTF. The CDR3 DNA is TGTGCCAGCAGCTCCTTCCCCACCCTAGGTCGAGGCTACACCTTC.

This clone was picked up one time. The chain links TRBV29-1 to TRBJ2-7; D is unresolved. This CDR3 contains 12 residues. The germline CDR1 and CDR2 sequences are SQVTM and ANQGSEA. Trimming left V 4 bases short and J 2 bases short, with 9 bases between. CDR3 sequence: CSVVGSTYEQYF. In DNA, the CDR3 is TGCAGCGTTGTAGGGTCAACCTACGAGCAGTACTTC.

The rearrangement links TRBV6-1 to TRBJ2-2; no clear D gene. The length of the CDR3 is 17 residues. V lost 4 bases to trimming and J lost 6 bases, with 21 bases between them. Per the germline V gene, CDR1 is MNHNS and CDR2 is SASEGT. CDR3 DNA: TGTGCCAGCAGTGGATACGCAATCATCCTAGGCGCCGGGGAGCTGTTTTTT. This gives the protein CASSGYAIILGAGELFF.

V usage is TRBV19 and J usage is TRBJ2-1; 11 bases fit TRBD2. Germline V gene sequence: CDR1 LNHDA, CDR2 SQIVND (reference sequence). The V and J ends lost 7 bases and 5 bases, in that order; junction bases with no gene match: 10. This CDR3 is built from 16 residues. The CDR3 DNA follows: TGTGCCAGTAACCCCCTAGCGGGAGGTACCCACAATGAGCAGTTCTTC. Translating gives CASNPLAGGTHNEQFF. Full variable domain (outside the CDR3, taken from reference TRBV19 and TRBJ2-1): DGGITQSPKYLFRKEGQNVTLSCEQNLNHDAMYWYRQDPGQGLRLIYYSQIVNDFQKGDIAEGYSVSREKKESFPLTVTSAQKNPTAFYLCASNPLAGGTHNEQFFGPGTRLTVL.

This chain joins TRBV18 and TRBJ2-1; 7 positions match TRBD2. CDR3 length: 16 amino acids. In germline, CDR1 is KGHSH, CDR2 LQKENI. V dropped 3 bases and J dropped 4; count of bases not matched to a gene: 9. CDR3 nucleotides: TGTGCCAGCTCACCTACGGCCGGGACTATATACAATGAGCAGTTCTTC. Protein sequence: CASSPTAGTIYNEQFF.

This chain joins TRBV5-4 and TRBJ1-3; D is possibly TRBD1 (5 bases). V was pared by 4 bases and J by 4 bases, with 12 bases between. This CDR3 is built from 14 residues. The germline V gene encodes CDR1 SGHNT and CDR2 YYREEE (reference sequence). Here the CDR3 DNA reads TGTGCCAGCAGCCGAGGACATTCAGGAAACACCATATATTTT. Translated, it gives CASSRGHSGNTIYF.

The V gene is TRBV7-9, the J gene TRBJ2-3, with D perhaps TRBD2 (6 bases). Germline CDR1 is SEHNR and CDR2 is FQNEAQ (reference sequence). Trimming took 5 bases from V and 0 from J, leaving 15 bases between them. This CDR3 region has 16 residues. The DNA of the CDR3 is TGTGCCAGCAGCAACGGGAGAGGGACTAGCACAGATACGCAGTATTTT. This translates into CASSNGRGTSTDTQYF.

The chain links TRBV29-1 to TRBJ2-1; D is unclear. Germline CDR1 reads SQVTM; CDR2 reads ANQGSEA. CDR3 length: 15 amino acids. Trimming removed 4 bases from V and 2 bases from J, with 15 bases in between. The CDR3 coding sequence is TGCAGCGTTGCGTACGCGGTGGCCGCCTACAATGAGCAGTTCTTC. Translating gives CSVAYAVAAYNEQFF.

The V and J genes are TRBV11-2 and TRBJ2-1; D not resolved. Trimming took off 5 bases at V and 6 bases at J, with 14 bases between the two ends. The CDR3 loop spans 14 amino acids. CDR1 is SGHAT and CDR2 is FQNNGV in the germline V gene. CDR3 loop: CASSPDKPRNEQFF. The CDR3 DNA follows: TGTGCCAGCAGCCCAGATAAGCCCCGCAATGAGCAGTTCTTC.

This clone was detected once. V is TRBV4-3 and J is TRBJ2-7; 8 bases are shared with TRBD2. Trimming cost V 4 bases and J 5 bases; bases outside gene matches: 4. The CDR3 runs 13 residues. Germline V gene sequence: CDR1 LGHNA, CDR2 YSLEER. The CDR3 DNA follows: TGCGCCAGCAGCCGAGCGGGAGCTGACGAGCAGTACTTC. Protein: CASSRAGADEQYF.

The chain joins TRBV6-6 to TRBJ2-1; 8 nucleotides agree with TRBD2. This CDR3 spans 14 amino acids. Germline CDR1 is MNHNY and CDR2 is SVGAGI (reference sequence). The ends lost 0 bases at V and 7 bases at J; junction bases unmatched: 2. CDR3 region: CASSYSGTRNEQFF. For the CDR3, the DNA is TGTGCCAGCAGTTACTCGGGGACTAGAAATGAGCAGTTCTTC.

The rearrangement uses TRBV4-1 and TRBJ1-5, with D unresolved. Germline V gene lookup returns CDR1 MGHRA and CDR2 YSYEKL. Trimming removed 2 bases from V and 0 bases from J, with 5 bases in between. This CDR3 comprises 14 residues. CDR3 amino acids: CASSQQLSNQPQHF. CDR3 bases: TGCGCCAGCAGCCAACAGCTTAGCAATCAGCCCCAGCATTTT.

The V gene is TRBV5-5, the J gene TRBJ2-1; D gene unclear. Germline V lookup: CDR1 SGHKS, CDR2 YYEKEE (reference sequence). This CDR3 is 14 amino acids long. Trimming cost V 6 bases and J 3 bases, with 13 bases left between them. As DNA, the CDR3 is TGTGCCAGCATTTTTGGACGGAACTACAATGAGCAGTTCTTC. It specifies CASIFGRNYNEQFF.

The CDR3 coding sequence is TGTGCCAGCTCACCCCGCAGGGCCTACGAGCAGTACTTC. Its protein is CASSPRRAYEQYF. The chain employs TRBV18 and TRBJ2-7, with D possibly TRBD1 on 5 matching bases. The CDR3 contains 13 residues. The germline V gene has CDR1 KGHSH and CDR2 LQKENI. The germline V and J ends were trimmed by 3 bases and 2 bases, with 8 bases remaining between them.

The V and J genes are TRBV19 and TRBJ2-7; either TRBD1 or TRBD2 may fit D (5 bases each). Germline V gives CDR1 LNHDA, CDR2 SQIVND (reference sequence). This CDR3 has 13 residues. Trimming took off 7 bases at V and 2 bases at J, with 12 bases between the two ends. This CDR3 is CASKATGPYEQYF. The CDR3 nucleotides read TGTGCCAGTAAAGCGACGGGACCCTACGAGCAGTACTTC.

The chain has TRBV27 and TRBJ2-5; 7 positions match TRBD1. Per the germline V gene, CDR1 is MNHEY and CDR2 is SMNVEV (reference sequence). The CDR3 sequence is 13 residues long. J gave up 5 bases and V 8 bases, and 8 bases lay outside the gene matches. The DNA of the CDR3 is TGTGCCAGCTCGACAGGGAAAGGGGAGACCCAGTACTTC. It yields the protein CASSTGKGETQYF.

This sequence joins TRBV7-9 and TRBJ1-1; no clear D gene. Per germline, CDR1 SEHNR and CDR2 FQNEAQ (reference sequence). V was trimmed by 5 bases and J by 0 bases, leaving 13 bases between them. The CDR3 contains 15 residues. The CDR3 spells CASSRLGNMNTEAFF. CDR3 nucleotides: TGTGCCAGCAGCCGATTGGGGAACATGAACACTGAAGCTTTCTTT.

The rearrangement uses TRBV5-1 and TRBJ2-3; D may be TRBD1 or TRBD2 (5 bases each). This CDR3 comprises 15 residues. Trimming removed 1 base at V and 4 bases at J, with 13 bases between. Germline CDR1 and CDR2: SGHRS and YFSETQ. CDR3: CASSLYRGQADTQYF. The CDR3 coding sequence is TGCGCCAGCAGCTTGTATCGGGGCCAGGCAGATACGCAGTATTTT.

On this clone: This CDR3 is also generated by other DNA sequences in the sample. This chain uses TRBV5-1 with TRBJ2-7; TRBD2 agrees at 9 bases. This CDR3 contains 14 residues. The trim removed 4 bases at V and 4 bases at J, leaving 6 bases unmatched. Germline assignment: CDR1 SGHRS and CDR2 YFSETQ. The CDR3 spells CASSTGTSLYEQYF. The CDR3 coding sequence is TGCGCCAGCAGCACCGGGACTAGCCTTTACGAGCAGTACTTC.